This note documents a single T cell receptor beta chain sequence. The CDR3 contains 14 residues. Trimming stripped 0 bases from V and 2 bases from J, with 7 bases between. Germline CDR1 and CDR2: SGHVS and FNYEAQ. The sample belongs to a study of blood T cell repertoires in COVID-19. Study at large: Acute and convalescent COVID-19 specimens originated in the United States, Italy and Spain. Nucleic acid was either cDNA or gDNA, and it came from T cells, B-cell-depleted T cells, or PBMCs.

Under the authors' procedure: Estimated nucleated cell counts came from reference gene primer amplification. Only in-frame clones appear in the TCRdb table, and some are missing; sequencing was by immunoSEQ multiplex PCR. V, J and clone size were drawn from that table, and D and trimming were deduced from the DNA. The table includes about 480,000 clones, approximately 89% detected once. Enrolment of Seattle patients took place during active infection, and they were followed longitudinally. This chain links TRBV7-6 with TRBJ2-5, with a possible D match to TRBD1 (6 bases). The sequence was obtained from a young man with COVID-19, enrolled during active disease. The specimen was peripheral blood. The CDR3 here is CASSLAQGQETQYF. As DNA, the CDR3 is TGTGCCAGCAGCTTAGCCCAGGGGCAAGAGACCCAGTACTTC.